Listed below are T cell receptor beta chains from one sample, sequenced in a study of T cells after yellow fever vaccination. MiXCR, run by TCRdb on the 5' RACE reads, gives a single entry per CDR3 protein. The data hold hundreds of thousands of distinct CDR3 sequences, with 12% observed a single time. Sequences were derived from PBMCs, sampled on the day of the yellow fever booster vaccination. These receptor sequences come from a young man who received the YFV17D yellow fever vaccine. Both conserved end residues are part of each CDR3. The D gene is left open where the match is weak. Clone size is shown for a subset of rows, as once, few, many or a class of expanded clone.

clone size: NA; D gene: NA; J gene: TRBJ2-7; CDR3 length: 14; V gene: TRBV27; CDR3 protein: CASSLSVQGYEQYF; CDR3 DNA: TGTGCCAGCAGTTTATCGGTTCAGGGCTACGAGCAGTACTTC
clone size: few; D gene: NA; J gene: TRBJ2-7; CDR3 length: 15; V gene: TRBV7-2; CDR3 protein: CASSLAVGGTYEQYF; CDR3 DNA: TGTGCCAGCAGCTTAGCGGTGGGAGGAACCTACGAGCAGTACTTC
clone size: NA; D gene: NA; J gene: TRBJ2-5; CDR3 length: 12; V gene: TRBV6-2/TRBV6-3; CDR3 protein: CASSYVTETQYF; CDR3 DNA: TGTGCCAGCAGTTACGTCACAGAGACCCAGTACTTC
clone size: few; D gene: NA; J gene: TRBJ1-1; CDR3 length: 13; V gene: TRBV6-5; CDR3 protein: CASSYSTGLKAFF; CDR3 DNA: TGTGCCAGCAGTTACTCTACGGGCCTGAAAGCTTTCTTT
clone size: many; D gene: TRBD2; J gene: TRBJ2-3; CDR3 length: 18; V gene: TRBV4-3; CDR3 protein: CASSLRTSGRGSTDTQYF; CDR3 DNA: TGCGCCAGCAGCCTCCGGACTAGCGGGAGGGGATCGACAGATACGCAGTATTTT
clone size: few; D gene: NA; J gene: TRBJ1-1; CDR3 length: 14; V gene: TRBV5-5; CDR3 protein: CASSLIGQNTEAFF; CDR3 DNA: TGTGCCAGCAGCTTGATTGGGCAGAACACTGAAGCTTTCTTT
clone size: few; D gene: TRBD2; J gene: TRBJ2-1; CDR3 length: 15; V gene: TRBV30; CDR3 protein: CAWSLSGGFYNEQFF; CDR3 DNA: TGTGCCTGGAGTCTGAGCGGGGGTTTTTACAATGAGCAGTTCTTC
clone size: few; D gene: NA; J gene: TRBJ1-4; CDR3 length: 15; V gene: TRBV3-1; CDR3 protein: CASSPTGVADEKLFF; CDR3 DNA: TGTGCCAGCAGCCCGACAGGTGTGGCGGATGAAAAACTGTTTTTT
clone size: few; D gene: NA; J gene: TRBJ2-1; CDR3 length: 14; V gene: TRBV13; CDR3 protein: CASSPPGTYNEQFF; CDR3 DNA: TGTGCCAGCAGCCCCCCCGGGACTTACAATGAGCAGTTCTTC
clone size: NA; D gene: TRBD1; J gene: TRBJ1-6; CDR3 length: 15; V gene: TRBV5-1; CDR3 protein: CASSGTGGSNSPLHF; CDR3 DNA: TGCGCCAGCAGCGGTACAGGGGGAAGTAATTCACCCCTCCACTTT
clone size: few; D gene: TRBD2; J gene: TRBJ2-1; CDR3 length: 16; V gene: TRBV7-9; CDR3 protein: CASSNSGRSSYNEQFF; CDR3 DNA: TGTGCCAGCAGCAATAGCGGGCGGAGCTCCTACAATGAGCAGTTCTTC
clone size: NA; D gene: TRBD2; J gene: TRBJ2-7; CDR3 length: 16; V gene: TRBV7-2; CDR3 protein: CASSSYSGSAFYEQYF; CDR3 DNA: TGTGCCAGCAGCTCCTATAGCGGGAGTGCGTTCTACGAGCAGTACTTC
clone size: NA; D gene: TRBD1; J gene: TRBJ1-1; CDR3 length: 15; V gene: TRBV4-3; CDR3 protein: CASSQDHGQGPEAFF; CDR3 DNA: TGCGCCAGCAGCCAAGATCATGGACAGGGCCCCGAAGCTTTCTTT
clone size: NA; D gene: NA; J gene: TRBJ2-7; CDR3 length: 15; V gene: TRBV3-1; CDR3 protein: CASSQGGVSSYVQYF; CDR3 DNA: TGTGCCAGCAGCCAAGGCGGGGTGTCTTCCTACGTGCAGTACTTC
clone size: many; D gene: NA; J gene: TRBJ2-7; CDR3 length: 14; V gene: TRBV18; CDR3 protein: CASSFAQDINEQYF; CDR3 DNA: TGTGCCAGCTCCTTCGCACAGGACATTAACGAGCAGTACTTC
clone size: few; D gene: NA; J gene: TRBJ2-3; CDR3 length: 15; V gene: TRBV6-1; CDR3 protein: CASSPTGLGTDTQYF; CDR3 DNA: TGTGCCAGCAGTCCGACAGGTTTGGGCACAGATACGCAGTATTTT
clone size: few; D gene: TRBD2; J gene: TRBJ2-7; CDR3 length: 15; V gene: TRBV4-3; CDR3 protein: CASSSAGTSGAEQYF; CDR3 DNA: TGCGCCAGCAGTTCAGCCGGGACTAGCGGCGCCGAGCAGTACTTC
clone size: NA; D gene: NA; J gene: TRBJ2-7; CDR3 length: 14; V gene: TRBV6-2/TRBV6-3; CDR3 protein: CASSDQWQSYEQYF; CDR3 DNA: TGTGCCAGCAGCGATCAGTGGCAATCCTACGAGCAGTACTTC
clone size: few; D gene: NA; J gene: TRBJ2-2; CDR3 length: 15; V gene: TRBV14; CDR3 protein: CASSPSRAASGELFF; CDR3 DNA: TGTGCCAGCAGCCCAAGCCGGGCAGCGTCCGGGGAGCTGTTTTTT
clone size: few; D gene: NA; J gene: TRBJ1-3; CDR3 length: 16; V gene: TRBV4-3; CDR3 protein: CASSQEGPPAGNTIYF; CDR3 DNA: TGCGCCAGCAGCCAAGAGGGACCGCCGGCCGGAAACACCATATATTTT
clone size: NA; D gene: TRBD2; J gene: TRBJ2-7; CDR3 length: 17; V gene: TRBV9; CDR3 protein: CASSVGARTSGSYEQYF; CDR3 DNA: TGTGCCAGCAGCGTAGGGGCCCGGACTAGCGGGAGTTACGAGCAGTACTTC
clone size: many; D gene: NA; J gene: TRBJ1-1; CDR3 length: 12; V gene: TRBV6-4; CDR3 protein: CASRASGTEAFF; CDR3 DNA: TGTGCCAGCAGGGCCTCAGGCACTGAAGCTTTCTTT
clone size: few; D gene: NA; J gene: TRBJ2-7; CDR3 length: 12; V gene: TRBV30; CDR3 protein: CALLRSGVEQYF; CDR3 DNA: TGTGCCTTACTCCGGTCAGGGGTCGAGCAGTACTTC
clone size: few; D gene: TRBD1; J gene: TRBJ1-4; CDR3 length: 15; V gene: TRBV5-1; CDR3 protein: CASSLKQGFKEKLFF; CDR3 DNA: TGCGCCAGCAGCCTTAAACAGGGGTTCAAGGAAAAACTGTTTTTT
clone size: NA; D gene: NA; J gene: TRBJ2-5; CDR3 length: 14; V gene: TRBV15; CDR3 protein: CATSKGADQETQYF; CDR3 DNA: TGTGCCACCAGCAAAGGAGCAGACCAAGAGACCCAGTACTTC
clone size: NA; D gene: TRBD2; J gene: TRBJ2-1; CDR3 length: 16; V gene: TRBV24-1; CDR3 protein: CATSVSGVAGVNEQFF; CDR3 DNA: TGTGCCACCAGTGTGAGTGGGGTGGCGGGAGTCAATGAGCAGTTCTTC
clone size: NA; D gene: NA; J gene: TRBJ1-5; CDR3 length: 15; V gene: TRBV20-1; CDR3 protein: CSATREVGGNQPQHF; CDR3 DNA: TGCAGTGCTACTAGGGAGGTCGGAGGCAATCAGCCCCAGCATTTT
clone size: few; D gene: NA; J gene: TRBJ2-2; CDR3 length: 12; V gene: TRBV12-3/TRBV12-4; CDR3 protein: CASSLGEGELFF; CDR3 DNA: TGTGCCAGCAGTTTAGGGGAAGGGGAGCTGTTTTTT
clone size: few; D gene: NA; J gene: TRBJ1-5; CDR3 length: 13; V gene: TRBV6-5; CDR3 protein: CASSYNPQEPQHF; CDR3 DNA: TGTGCCAGCAGTTACAATCCCCAAGAGCCCCAGCATTTT
clone size: NA; D gene: NA; J gene: TRBJ2-6; CDR3 length: 17; V gene: TRBV28; CDR3 protein: CASSLSGLLSGANVLTF; CDR3 DNA: TGTGCCAGCAGTTTATCAGGGCTCCTGTCTGGGGCCAACGTCCTGACTTTC
clone size: NA; D gene: NA; J gene: TRBJ1-5; CDR3 length: 14; V gene: TRBV5-4; CDR3 protein: CASSLNRSNQPQHF; CDR3 DNA: TGTGCCAGCAGCTTGAACAGATCGAATCAGCCCCAGCATTTT
clone size: few; D gene: TRBD1; J gene: TRBJ2-7; CDR3 length: 15; V gene: TRBV20-1; CDR3 protein: CSARVDRVSSYEQYF; CDR3 DNA: TGCAGTGCTAGAGTTGACAGGGTAAGCTCCTACGAGCAGTACTTC
clone size: NA; D gene: TRBD2; J gene: TRBJ2-7; CDR3 length: 16; V gene: TRBV28; CDR3 protein: CASTSPGLAGAKEQYF; CDR3 DNA: TGTGCCAGCACCTCCCCCGGACTAGCGGGAGCTAAAGAGCAGTACTTC
clone size: few; D gene: NA; J gene: TRBJ2-7; CDR3 length: 14; V gene: TRBV7-9; CDR3 protein: CASSLDGTPYEQYF; CDR3 DNA: TGTGCCAGCAGCTTAGACGGGACACCATACGAGCAGTACTTC
clone size: NA; D gene: TRBD2; J gene: TRBJ2-2; CDR3 length: 15; V gene: TRBV20-1; CDR3 protein: CSGGRASGFTGELFF; CDR3 DNA: TGCAGTGGGGGCCGGGCTAGCGGGTTCACCGGGGAGCTGTTTTTT
clone size: many; D gene: TRBD1; J gene: TRBJ2-7; CDR3 length: 16; V gene: TRBV6-2/TRBV6-3; CDR3 protein: CASSFPGQGAAREQYF; CDR3 DNA: TGTGCCAGCAGTTTTCCGGGACAGGGGGCAGCACGCGAGCAGTACTTC
clone size: NA; D gene: TRBD1; J gene: TRBJ1-4; CDR3 length: 15; V gene: TRBV12-3/TRBV12-4; CDR3 protein: CASSVSGTGAEKLFF; CDR3 DNA: TGTGCCAGCAGCGTTTCCGGGACAGGGGCGGAAAAACTGTTTTTT
clone size: NA; D gene: NA; J gene: TRBJ1-2; CDR3 length: 13; V gene: TRBV29-1; CDR3 protein: CSVEEGRNYGYTF; CDR3 DNA: TGCAGCGTTGAAGAGGGGCGAAACTATGGCTACACCTTC
clone size: many; D gene: NA; J gene: TRBJ1-1; CDR3 length: 14; V gene: TRBV5-1; CDR3 protein: CASSLSSLNTEAFF; CDR3 DNA: TGCGCCAGCAGCTTGAGTTCCCTGAACACTGAAGCTTTCTTT
clone size: NA; D gene: TRBD1; J gene: TRBJ1-5; CDR3 length: 16; V gene: TRBV7-6; CDR3 protein: CASSLMPGQGNQPQHF; CDR3 DNA: TGTGCCAGCAGCCTAATGCCGGGACAGGGGAATCAGCCCCAGCATTTT
clone size: few; D gene: NA; J gene: TRBJ2-1; CDR3 length: 14; V gene: TRBV3-1; CDR3 protein: CASSPRGGNDEQFF; CDR3 DNA: TGTGCCAGCAGCCCTAGAGGAGGGAACGATGAGCAGTTCTTC
clone size: NA; D gene: TRBD2; J gene: TRBJ2-1; CDR3 length: 15; V gene: TRBV6-1; CDR3 protein: CASSRAGPSYNEQFF; CDR3 DNA: TGTGCCAGCAGTAGAGCGGGACCCTCCTACAATGAGCAGTTCTTC
clone size: NA; D gene: TRBD1; J gene: TRBJ2-3; CDR3 length: 23; V gene: TRBV3-1; CDR3 protein: CASSPPDRGRVASPEKWSDTQYF; CDR3 DNA: TGTGCCAGCAGCCCGCCCGACAGGGGGCGCGTGGCTAGCCCCGAGAAATGGTCAGATACGCAGTATTTT
clone size: many; D gene: NA; J gene: TRBJ2-1; CDR3 length: 17; V gene: TRBV6-1; CDR3 protein: CASRLAPRPSSYNEQFF; CDR3 DNA: TGTGCCAGCAGACTAGCCCCCCGACCCAGCTCCTACAATGAGCAGTTCTTC
clone size: NA; D gene: TRBD2; J gene: TRBJ2-1; CDR3 length: 15; V gene: TRBV20-1; CDR3 protein: CSASLGTSGRNEQFF; CDR3 DNA: TGCAGTGCTAGTCTCGGGACTAGCGGGCGCAATGAGCAGTTCTTC
clone size: few; D gene: NA; J gene: TRBJ2-2; CDR3 length: 13; V gene: TRBV2; CDR3 protein: CASSAGAVGELFF; CDR3 DNA: TGTGCCAGCAGTGCAGGGGCTGTCGGGGAGCTGTTTTTT
clone size: NA; D gene: TRBD2; J gene: TRBJ2-5; CDR3 length: 15; V gene: TRBV7-9; CDR3 protein: CASNSATSGQETQYF; CDR3 DNA: TGTGCCAGCAACTCAGCTACTAGCGGCCAAGAGACCCAGTACTTC
clone size: NA; D gene: TRBD2; J gene: TRBJ2-1; CDR3 length: 15; V gene: TRBV2; CDR3 protein: CASLREGRTYNEQFF; CDR3 DNA: TGTGCCAGCCTGCGGGAGGGCCGAACCTACAATGAGCAGTTCTTC
clone size: NA; D gene: TRBD1; J gene: TRBJ2-5; CDR3 length: 15; V gene: TRBV7-2; CDR3 protein: CASSQQTGSQETQYF; CDR3 DNA: TGTGCCAGCAGCCAACAGACAGGGTCCCAAGAGACCCAGTACTTC
clone size: few; D gene: NA; J gene: TRBJ2-2; CDR3 length: 14; V gene: TRBV12-3/TRBV12-4; CDR3 protein: CASRGAANTGELFF; CDR3 DNA: TGTGCCAGCCGAGGGGCAGCGAACACCGGGGAGCTGTTTTTT
clone size: NA; D gene: TRBD1; J gene: TRBJ2-2; CDR3 length: 13; V gene: TRBV6-2/TRBV6-3; CDR3 protein: CASSYSGQYKEFF; CDR3 DNA: TGTGCCAGCAGTTACTCGGGACAGTATAAGGAGTTTTTT
clone size: few; D gene: NA; J gene: TRBJ2-5; CDR3 length: 13; V gene: TRBV12-3/TRBV12-4; CDR3 protein: CASSLNEPVTQYF; CDR3 DNA: TGTGCCAGCAGTTTAAACGAGCCGGTGACCCAGTACTTC
clone size: few; D gene: NA; J gene: TRBJ2-2; CDR3 length: 15; V gene: TRBV7-8; CDR3 protein: CASSLDGGLAGELFF; CDR3 DNA: TGTGCCAGCAGCTTAGACGGAGGTCTGGCCGGGGAGCTGTTTTTT
clone size: many; D gene: NA; J gene: TRBJ2-4; CDR3 length: 16; V gene: TRBV10-2; CDR3 protein: CASSGFDFLAKNIQYF; CDR3 DNA: TGCGCCAGCAGTGGTTTCGATTTTCTAGCCAAAAACATTCAGTACTTC
clone size: NA; D gene: NA; J gene: TRBJ2-2; CDR3 length: 15; V gene: TRBV24-1; CDR3 protein: CATSEYRVNTGELFF; CDR3 DNA: TGTGCCACCAGTGAATACAGGGTAAACACCGGGGAGCTGTTTTTT
clone size: NA; D gene: TRBD1; J gene: TRBJ2-7; CDR3 length: 14; V gene: TRBV29-1; CDR3 protein: CSATSGTGDYEQYF; CDR3 DNA: TGCAGCGCAACGTCCGGGACAGGGGACTACGAGCAGTACTTC
clone size: many; D gene: NA; J gene: TRBJ2-7; CDR3 length: 17; V gene: TRBV7-2; CDR3 protein: CASARSGGGMSSYEQYF; CDR3 DNA: TGTGCCAGCGCCCGATCGGGCGGCGGGATGAGCTCCTACGAGCAGTACTTC
clone size: NA; D gene: NA; J gene: TRBJ1-4; CDR3 length: 17; V gene: TRBV28; CDR3 protein: CASRPRGIRVGYEKLFF; CDR3 DNA: TGTGCCAGCAGACCGAGGGGGATCAGGGTTGGGTACGAAAAACTGTTTTTT
clone size: few; D gene: NA; J gene: TRBJ2-1; CDR3 length: 15; V gene: TRBV7-9; CDR3 protein: CASSPHTSPYNEQFF; CDR3 DNA: TGTGCCAGCAGCCCTCATACGTCCCCTTACAATGAGCAGTTCTTC